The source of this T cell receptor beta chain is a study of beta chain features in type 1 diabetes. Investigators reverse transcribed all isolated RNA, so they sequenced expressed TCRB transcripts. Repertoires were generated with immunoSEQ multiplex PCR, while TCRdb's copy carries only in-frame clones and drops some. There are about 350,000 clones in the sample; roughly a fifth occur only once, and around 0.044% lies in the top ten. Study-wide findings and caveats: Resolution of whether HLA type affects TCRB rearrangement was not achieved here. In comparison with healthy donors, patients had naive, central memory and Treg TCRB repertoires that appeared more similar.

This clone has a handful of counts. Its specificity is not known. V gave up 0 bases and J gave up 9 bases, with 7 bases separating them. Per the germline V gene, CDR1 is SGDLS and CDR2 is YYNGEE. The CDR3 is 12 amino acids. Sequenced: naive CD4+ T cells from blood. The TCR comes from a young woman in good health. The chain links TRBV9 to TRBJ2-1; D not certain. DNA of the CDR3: TGTGCCAGCAGCGTAGTCTTCAGTGAGCAGTTCTTC. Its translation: CASSVVFSEQFF.